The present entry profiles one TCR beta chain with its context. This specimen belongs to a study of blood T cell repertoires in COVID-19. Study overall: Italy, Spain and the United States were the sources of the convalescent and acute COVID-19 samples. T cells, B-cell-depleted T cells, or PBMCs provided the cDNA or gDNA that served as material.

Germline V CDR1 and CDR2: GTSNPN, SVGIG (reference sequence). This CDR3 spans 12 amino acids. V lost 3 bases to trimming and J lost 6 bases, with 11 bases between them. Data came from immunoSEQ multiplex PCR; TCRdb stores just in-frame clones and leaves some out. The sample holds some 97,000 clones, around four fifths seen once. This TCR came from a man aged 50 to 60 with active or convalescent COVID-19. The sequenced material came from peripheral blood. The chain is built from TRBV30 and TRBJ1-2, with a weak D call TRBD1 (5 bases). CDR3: CAWRGGPHGYTF. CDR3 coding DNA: TGTGCCTGGAGGGGGGGACCGCATGGCTACACCTTC.